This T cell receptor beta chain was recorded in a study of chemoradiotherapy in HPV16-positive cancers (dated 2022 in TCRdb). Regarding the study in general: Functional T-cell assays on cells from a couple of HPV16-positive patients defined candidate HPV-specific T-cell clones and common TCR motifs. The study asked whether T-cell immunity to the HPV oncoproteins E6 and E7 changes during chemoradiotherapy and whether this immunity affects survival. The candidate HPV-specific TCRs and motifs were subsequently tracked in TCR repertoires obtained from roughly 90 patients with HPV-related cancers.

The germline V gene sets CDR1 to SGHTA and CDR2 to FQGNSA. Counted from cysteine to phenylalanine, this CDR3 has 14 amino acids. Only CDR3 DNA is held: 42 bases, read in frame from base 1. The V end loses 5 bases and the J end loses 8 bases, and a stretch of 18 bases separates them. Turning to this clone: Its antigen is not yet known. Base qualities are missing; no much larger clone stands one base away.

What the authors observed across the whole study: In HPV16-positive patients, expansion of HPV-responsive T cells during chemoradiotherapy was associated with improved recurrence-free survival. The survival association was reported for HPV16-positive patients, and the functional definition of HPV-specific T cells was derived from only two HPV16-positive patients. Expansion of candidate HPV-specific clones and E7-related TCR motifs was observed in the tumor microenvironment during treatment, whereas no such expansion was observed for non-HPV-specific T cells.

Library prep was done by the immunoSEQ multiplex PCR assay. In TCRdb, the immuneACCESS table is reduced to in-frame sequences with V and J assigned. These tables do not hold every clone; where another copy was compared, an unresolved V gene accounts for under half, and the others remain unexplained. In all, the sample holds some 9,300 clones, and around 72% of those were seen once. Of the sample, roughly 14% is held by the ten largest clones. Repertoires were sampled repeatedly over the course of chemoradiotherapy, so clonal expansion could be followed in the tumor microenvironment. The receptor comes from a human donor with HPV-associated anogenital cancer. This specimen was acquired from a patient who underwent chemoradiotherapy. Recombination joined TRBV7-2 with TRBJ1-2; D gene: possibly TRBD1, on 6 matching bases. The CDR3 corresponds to CASSPTGSGVGYTF. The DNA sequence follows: TGTGCCAGCAGCCCTACCGGGTCAGGGGTCGGCTACACCTTC.